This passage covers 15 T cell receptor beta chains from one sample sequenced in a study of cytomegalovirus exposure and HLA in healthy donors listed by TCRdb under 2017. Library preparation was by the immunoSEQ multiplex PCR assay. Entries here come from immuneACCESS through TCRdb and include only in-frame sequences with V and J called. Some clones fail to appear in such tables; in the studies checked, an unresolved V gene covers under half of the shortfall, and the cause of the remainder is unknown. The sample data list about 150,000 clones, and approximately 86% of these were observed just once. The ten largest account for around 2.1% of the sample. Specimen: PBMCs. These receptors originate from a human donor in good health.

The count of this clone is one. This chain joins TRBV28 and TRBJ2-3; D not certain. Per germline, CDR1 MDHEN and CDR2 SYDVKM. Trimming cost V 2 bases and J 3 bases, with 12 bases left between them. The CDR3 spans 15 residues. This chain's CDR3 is CASSLIRSQTDTQYF. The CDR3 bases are TGTGCCAGCAGTTTAATTAGGAGTCAGACAGATACGCAGTATTTT.

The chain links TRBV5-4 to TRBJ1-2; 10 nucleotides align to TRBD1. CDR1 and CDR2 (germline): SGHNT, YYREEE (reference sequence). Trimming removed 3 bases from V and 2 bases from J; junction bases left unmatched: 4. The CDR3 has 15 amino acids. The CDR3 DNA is TGTGCCAGCAGCTCGGCGGGACAGGGGAACTATGGCTACACCTTC. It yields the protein CASSSAGQGNYGYTF. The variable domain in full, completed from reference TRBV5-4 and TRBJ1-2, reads ETGVTQSPTHLIKTRGQQVTLRCSSQSGHNTVSWYQQALGQGPQFIFQYYREEENGRGNFPPRFSGLQFPNYSSELNVNALELDDSALYLCASSSAGQGNYGYTFGSGTRLTVV.

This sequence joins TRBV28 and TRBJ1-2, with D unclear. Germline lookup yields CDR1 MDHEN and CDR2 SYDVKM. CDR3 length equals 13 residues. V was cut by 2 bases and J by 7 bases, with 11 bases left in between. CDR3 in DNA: TGTGCCAGCAGTTTAAGGTCGGGTTCTGGCTACACCTTC. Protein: CASSLRSGSGYTF.

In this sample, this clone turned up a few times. CDR3 DNA: TGTGCCAGCAGCTTTCCCGGCTATGGCTACACCTTC. Protein sequence: CASSFPGYGYTF. This chain links TRBV7-9 with TRBJ1-2; D gene ambiguous. The germline V and J ends were trimmed by 3 bases and 4 bases, with 6 bases remaining between them. The CDR3 is made up of 12 amino acids. Germline-derived CDR1 and CDR2 are SEHNR and FQNEAQ (reference sequence).

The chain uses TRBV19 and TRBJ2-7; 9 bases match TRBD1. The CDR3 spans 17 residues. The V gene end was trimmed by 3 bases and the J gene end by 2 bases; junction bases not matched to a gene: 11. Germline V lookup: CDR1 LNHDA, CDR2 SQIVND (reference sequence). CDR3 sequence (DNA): TGTGCCAGTAGTATTCGGCTATCGACAGGGGGTGCCTACGAGCAGTACTTC. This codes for CASSIRLSTGGAYEQYF.

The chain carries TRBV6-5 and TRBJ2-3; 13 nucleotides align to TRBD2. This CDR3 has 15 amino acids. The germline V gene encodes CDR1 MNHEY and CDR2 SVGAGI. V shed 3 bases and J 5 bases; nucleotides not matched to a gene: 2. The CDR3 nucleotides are TGTGCCAGCAGTTATACTAGCGGGGGGGTAGATACGCAGTATTTT. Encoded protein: CASSYTSGGVDTQYF.

The CDR3 reads CASSTWTGGMYEQYF. DNA of the CDR3: TGTGCCAGCAGCACCTGGACAGGAGGAATGTACGAGCAGTACTTC. The genes are TRBV7-3 and TRBJ2-7, with 7 bases matching TRBD1. The CDR3 contains 15 residues. V was pared by 5 bases and J by 4 bases, with 11 bases of the junction left unmatched. Germline lookup yields CDR1 SGHTA and CDR2 FQGTGA.

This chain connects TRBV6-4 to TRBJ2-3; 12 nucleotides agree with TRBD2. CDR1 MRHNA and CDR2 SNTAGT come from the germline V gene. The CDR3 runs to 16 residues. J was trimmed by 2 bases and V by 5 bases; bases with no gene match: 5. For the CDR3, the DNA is TGTGCCAGCAGTCCTACTAGCGGGGGGACCACAGATACGCAGTATTTT. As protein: CASSPTSGGTTDTQYF.

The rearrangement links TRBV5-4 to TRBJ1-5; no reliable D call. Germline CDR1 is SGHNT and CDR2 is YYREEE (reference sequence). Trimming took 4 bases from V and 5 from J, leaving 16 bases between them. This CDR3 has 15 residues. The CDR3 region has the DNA TGTGCCAGCAGCCAATTGCCTGGCGGGGATCAGCCCCAGCATTTT. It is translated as CASSQLPGGDQPQHF.

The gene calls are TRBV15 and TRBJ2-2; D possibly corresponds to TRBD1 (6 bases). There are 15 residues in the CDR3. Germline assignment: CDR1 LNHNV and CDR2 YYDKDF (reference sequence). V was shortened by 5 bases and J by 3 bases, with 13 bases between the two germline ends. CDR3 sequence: CATSSQGRDTGELFF. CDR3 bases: TGTGCCACCAGCTCACAGGGACGGGACACCGGGGAGCTGTTTTTT.

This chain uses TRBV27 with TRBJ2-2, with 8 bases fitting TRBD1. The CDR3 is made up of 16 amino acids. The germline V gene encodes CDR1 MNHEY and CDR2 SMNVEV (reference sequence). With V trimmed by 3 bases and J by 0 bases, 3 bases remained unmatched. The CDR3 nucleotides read TGTGCCAGCAGTTTCCCAGGGGGCGCGAACACCGGGGAGCTGTTTTTT. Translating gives CASSFPGGANTGELFF.

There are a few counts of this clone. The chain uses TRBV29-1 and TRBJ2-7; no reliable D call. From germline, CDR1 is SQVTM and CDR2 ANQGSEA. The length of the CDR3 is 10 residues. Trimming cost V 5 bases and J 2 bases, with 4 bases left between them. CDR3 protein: CSVTTYEQYF. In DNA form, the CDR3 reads TGCAGCGTTACTACCTACGAGCAGTACTTC.

The CDR3 sequence: CASSLRSAGDTQYF. DNA of the CDR3: TGTGCCAGCAGCTTGAGGTCAGCAGGAGATACGCAGTATTTT. The V and J genes are TRBV5-6 and TRBJ2-3; D uncertain. The ends were cut back, 1 base at V and 5 bases at J, with 11 bases in the middle. CDR3 size: 14 residues. Germline V CDR1 and CDR2: SGHDT, YYEEEE. Supplemented by reference TRBV5-6 and TRBJ2-3, the full variable domain reads DAGVTQSPTHLIKTRGQQVTLRCSPKSGHDTVSWYQQALGQGPQFIFQYYEEEERQRGNFPDRFSGHQFPNYSSELNVNALLLGDSALYLCASSLRSAGDTQYFGPGTRLTVL.

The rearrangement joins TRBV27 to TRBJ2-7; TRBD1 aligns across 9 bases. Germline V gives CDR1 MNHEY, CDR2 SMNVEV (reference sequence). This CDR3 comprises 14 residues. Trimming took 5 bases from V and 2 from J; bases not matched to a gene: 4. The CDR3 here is CASSPDRGPYEQYF. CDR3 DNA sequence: TGTGCCAGCAGTCCGGACAGGGGCCCCTACGAGCAGTACTTC.

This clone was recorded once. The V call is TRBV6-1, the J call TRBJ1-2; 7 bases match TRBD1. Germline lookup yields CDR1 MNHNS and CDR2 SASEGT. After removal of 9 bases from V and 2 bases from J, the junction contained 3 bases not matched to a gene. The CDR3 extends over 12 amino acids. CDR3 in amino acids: CASLGQNYGYTF. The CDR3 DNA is TGTGCCAGTTTGGGACAGAACTATGGCTACACCTTC.